These 18 T cell receptor beta chains were sequenced from one sample in a study of shared clonotypes between healthy human individuals. The assay was immunoSEQ multiplex PCR, and TCRdb's table has in-frame clones only and misses some. This table has roughly 1,800,000 clones, roughly 94% appearing once. Naive-designated CD8 cells lacked CD45RO, were positively enriched for CCR7, and omitted terminally differentiated effector memory CD45RA+ cells. The sample was naive CD8+ T cells sorted from blood. The origin of the receptors is a man younger than 35 in good health.

This chain connects TRBV6-1 to TRBJ2-3; D is perhaps TRBD2 (6 bases). The CDR3 is 16 residues long. With 4 bases removed from V and 1 base from J, the gap between germline ends came to 15 bases. Per the germline V gene, CDR1 is MNHNS and CDR2 is SASEGT. The CDR3 coding sequence is TGTGCCAGCAGTGCGTGGGCGGGAACTCGCACAGATACGCAGTATTTT. Translated, it gives CASSAWAGTRTDTQYF.

This clone showed up just once. Other nucleotide sequences from this sample produce the same CDR3. The rearrangement joins TRBV6-5 to TRBJ2-1, with 13 nucleotides matching TRBD2. The V segment lost 5 bases and the J segment 5 bases; nucleotides outside the gene matches: 3. Per the germline V gene, CDR1 is MNHEY and CDR2 is SVGAGI. The CDR3 spans 15 residues. For the CDR3, the DNA is TGTGCCAGCAGTCTACTAGCGGGGGGGAACAATGAGCAGTTCTTC. Protein: CASSLLAGGNNEQFF.

J is TRBJ2-3 and V is TRBV13, with 12 nucleotides matching TRBD2. V lost 7 bases, J lost 2 bases, and 10 bases stayed unmatched. The CDR3 has 17 amino acids. CDR1 is PRHDT and CDR2 is FYEKMQ in the germline V gene (reference sequence). CDR3 sequence: CASIDPRTSGNTDTQYF. The CDR3 nucleotides read TGTGCCAGCATCGACCCCAGGACTAGCGGGAACACAGATACGCAGTATTTT.

CDR3 sequence: CASSAPTGTEQFF. The CDR3 DNA sequence: TGTGCCAGCAGCGCCCCAACCGGGACAGAGCAGTTCTTC. V usage is TRBV7-9 and J usage is TRBJ2-1, with a tentative D call TRBD1 (6 bases). The CDR3 loop spans 13 amino acids. The V end was cut by 5 bases, the J end by 10 bases, with 15 bases between. In germline, CDR1 is SEHNR, CDR2 FQNEAQ (reference sequence).

Note on this clone: Other DNA sequences in the sample encode the same CDR3. V usage is TRBV19 and J usage is TRBJ2-7; possibly TRBD1 or TRBD2 for D (6 bases each). The germline V and J ends were trimmed by 0 bases and 5 bases, with 8 bases remaining between them. CDR3 length equals 13 residues. The V gene's germline CDR1 is LNHDA and CDR2 SQIVND (reference sequence). CDR3 DNA: TGTGCCAGTAGTATAGATCGGGGGCACGAGCAGTACTTC. It yields the protein CASSIDRGHEQYF.

Concerning this clone itself: In the same sample, other DNA sequences code for this CDR3. The gene calls are TRBV6-5 and TRBJ2-6; unclear D gene. The germline V gene has CDR1 MNHEY and CDR2 SVGAGI. V was trimmed by 0 bases and J by 1 base, leaving 4 bases between them. The CDR3 loop spans 15 amino acids. The CDR3 sequence is CASSYSGSGANVLTF. CDR3 sequence (DNA): TGTGCCAGCAGTTACTCGGGGTCTGGGGCCAACGTCCTGACTTTC.

This chain links TRBV5-6 with TRBJ1-3, with 9 bases aligning to TRBD1. The CDR3 totals 14 residues. Germline V gene sequence: CDR1 SGHDT, CDR2 YYEEEE. The V and J ends lost 2 bases and 6 bases, in that order; junction bases with no gene match: 3. The CDR3 DNA is TGTGCCAGCAGCTTTGGGACAGGGACAAACACCATATATTTT. It specifies CASSFGTGTNTIYF.

This clone occurred once. The rearrangement joins TRBV7-6 to TRBJ2-7; D unclear. The CDR3 runs 14 residues. V lost 6 bases and J lost 0, with 12 bases in between. Germline V gene lookup returns CDR1 SGHVS and CDR2 FNYEAQ. This CDR3 reads CASSLSVSSYEQYF. The CDR3 DNA sequence: TGTGCCAGCAGTCTAAGCGTAAGCTCCTACGAGCAGTACTTC.

Turning to this clone: Other nucleotide sequences from this sample produce the same CDR3. This CDR3 is CASSVEGTNEKLFF. CDR3 nucleotides: TGTGCCAGCAGCGTGGAGGGGACTAATGAAAAACTGTTTTTT. The rearrangement links TRBV9 to TRBJ1-4; a possible D gene is TRBD1 (5 bases). V lost 2 bases, J lost 2 bases, and 7 bases lay in between. Germline-derived CDR1 and CDR2 are SGDLS and YYNGEE. The CDR3 spans 14 residues.

The chain links TRBV7-9 to TRBJ2-5; TRBD1 aligns across 8 bases. The CDR3 has 13 amino acids. Losses at the gene ends were 5 bases for V and 9 bases for J; bases not matched to a gene: 8. Germline values: CDR1 SEHNR, CDR2 FQNEAQ (reference sequence). The CDR3 DNA sequence: TGTGCCAGCAGCCCAGAGACAGGGGAGGCCCAGTACTTC. Its translation: CASSPETGEAQYF.

This clone has just one count. The J gene is TRBJ2-7, the V gene TRBV19, with 14 nucleotides matching TRBD2. Germline V gene lookup returns CDR1 LNHDA and CDR2 SQIVND (reference sequence). The ends lost 5 bases at V and 2 bases at J; junction bases unmatched: 8. CDR3 length equals 17 residues. This CDR3 reads CASSATSGGASPYEQYF. The CDR3 coding sequence is TGTGCCAGTAGTGCGACTAGCGGGGGGGCTAGTCCCTACGAGCAGTACTTC.

Concerning this clone itself: A junction boundary mismatches the germline segment, possibly from a read error. This chain connects TRBV7-7 to TRBJ2-5; TRBD2 aligns across 9 bases. This CDR3 contains 15 residues. Germline CDR1 and CDR2: SSHAT and FNYEAQ (reference sequence). CDR3 sequence reads: CASSSDSTSGETQYF. CDR3 nucleotide sequence: TGTGCTAGCAGCTCCGACTCAACTAGCGGGGAGACCCAGTACTTC.

This chain connects TRBV7-6 to TRBJ2-1; D unclear. CDR3 size: 12 residues. Germline V gene lookup returns CDR1 SGHVS and CDR2 FNYEAQ. The V gene lost 4 bases and the J gene lost 8 bases, with 9 bases spanning the gap. The CDR3 protein is CASSYEAHEQFF. CDR3 nucleotides: TGTGCCAGCAGCTACGAAGCGCATGAGCAGTTCTTC.

This clone has more than one count but fewer than ten. V and J are TRBV30 and TRBJ1-6; D possibly corresponds to TRBD1 (6 bases). Germline CDR1 and CDR2: GTSNPN and SVGIG (reference sequence). The V gene lost 5 bases and the J gene lost 10 bases, with 15 bases spanning the gap. CDR3 length: 13 amino acids. CDR3 DNA: TGTGCCTGGGATACAGGGTTGGGGTCACCCCTCCACTTT. It yields the protein CAWDTGLGSPLHF. The full variable domain, its missing parts supplied by reference TRBV30 and TRBJ1-6, is SQTIHQWPATLVQPVGSPLSLECTVEGTSNPNLYWYRQAAGRGLQLLFYSVGIGQISSEVPQNLSASRPQDRQFILSSKKLLLSDSGFYLCAWDTGLGSPLHFGNGTRLTVT.

This sequence joins TRBV19 and TRBJ2-5; TRBD1 might be the D (5 bases). The CDR3 length is 12 residues. Germline CDR1 is LNHDA and CDR2 is SQIVND (reference sequence). Trimming left V 5 bases short and J 5 bases short, with 9 bases between. Here the CDR3 reads CASSQGFETQYF. The CDR3 DNA is TGTGCCAGTAGTCAGGGTTTTGAGACCCAGTACTTC.

The gene calls are TRBV4-1 and TRBJ2-7, with 7 nucleotides matching TRBD2. The CDR3 loop spans 15 amino acids. Germline lookup yields CDR1 MGHRA and CDR2 YSYEKL. Trimming at V came to 4 bases and at J to 0 bases, leaving 6 bases not matched to a gene. The CDR3 loop reads CASSLMGGSSYEQYF. For the CDR3, the DNA is TGCGCCAGCAGCCTAATGGGGGGGAGCTCCTACGAGCAGTACTTC.

The chain is built from TRBV27 and TRBJ1-1, with TRBD1 matching 8 bases. This CDR3 is 14 amino acids long. Germline V CDR1 and CDR2: MNHEY, SMNVEV (reference sequence). With V trimmed by 7 bases and J by 5 bases, 9 bases remained unmatched. The CDR3 DNA follows: TGTGCCAGCACCCAAACGACAGGGGTAACTGAAGCTTTCTTT. This codes for CASTQTTGVTEAFF.

The chain uses TRBV5-1 and TRBJ1-2; 10 bases align to TRBD1. From germline, CDR1 is SGHRS and CDR2 YFSETQ. Trimming at V came to 4 bases and at J to 6 bases, leaving 6 bases not matched to a gene. This CDR3 contains 14 residues. The CDR3: CASSRGQGLDGYTF. The CDR3 DNA sequence: TGCGCCAGCAGCAGGGGACAGGGGTTGGATGGCTACACCTTC.